This T cell receptor beta chain was observed in a study of pediatric ulcerative colitis (dated by TCRdb to the late 2010s). Regarding the study in general: Among the ulcerative colitis patients, about seven had pancolitis and two had left-sided colitis, and histology in every patient was consistent with ulcerative colitis. Roughly ten newly diagnosed, treatment-naive pediatric ulcerative colitis patients and a few non-IBD control children each provided paired blood and rectal samples. The Pediatric Ulcerative Colitis Activity Index classified a couple of patients as having mild disease, several as having moderate disease and three as having acute severe colitis.

Using the immunoSEQ TRB Survey service, rearranged CDR3 beta regions were amplified from genomic DNA with multiplex V and J primers. To keep sequencing depth the same across samples, survey-level depth of up to 500,000 reads per sample was applied. The libraries were purified, combined into pools and sequenced with Illumina technology. Turning to the authors' computational methods: Productive clonality, sample overlap, pairwise scatters, CDR3 beta length, V/D/J gene usage and productiveness were assessed with immunoSEQ online tools. Calculated diversity was defined as the number of unique rearrangements divided by total templates, multiplied by 100, and Shannon and Simpson indices were computed as well. Z-score normalized data were analyzed by principal component analysis with the R prcomp function and the ggbiplot package. Morisita's index was used to measure clonal overlap between blood and rectum within each subject. As stored in TCRdb, this immuneACCESS dataset retains in-frame rearrangements with V and J assigned. A fraction of the clones does not appear; measured against another copy, unresolved V genes explain less than half of the discrepancy, and the remainder lacks a known reason. D and trimming were read from the DNA, whereas the V and J calls and clone size are those reported in that table. The sample contains 32,000 or so clones, around 80% of them found a single time. The ten largest clones add up to around 4.3% of the sample.

In the case of this clone: This receptor's antigen is unknown. Base qualities are not provided; no much larger clone lies one nucleotide away.

What the research found in general, with its limitations: Features of the rectal repertoire distinguished controls, mild-moderate colitis patients and acute severe colitis patients, and in acute severe colitis rectal diversity was lower because of clonal expansions. Two rectal CDR3 clonotypes were detected in all ulcerative colitis patients and were not detected in any of the controls. Repertoires were derived from total lymphocyte DNA, so rare subsets such as regulatory T cells may have patterns not reflected. Clonal overlap between a subject's own blood and rectum was significantly greater in ulcerative colitis patients than in controls, which suggests more T cell trafficking to inflamed tissue. The healthy control group was small, consisting of only a handful of individuals. For technical reasons, blood samples from a couple of patients gave substantially fewer templates, and these samples were excluded from the blood-rectal overlap analysis.

Before the diagnostic colonoscopy, none of the ulcerative colitis patients had been given any immunosuppressive medication. A blood sample was obtained concurrently with the colonoscopy. The Wizard kit (Promega) was used to extract genomic DNA from the blood and intestinal samples. Taken from cysteine to phenylalanine, the CDR3 has 15 residues. Only the CDR3 DNA stays, 45 bases, in frame from base 1. Trimmed from V: 1 base; trimmed from J: 6 bases; junction bases lacking a gene match: 2. CDR1 and CDR2 are read off the germline V gene as LGHNA and YNFKEQ. This TCR derives from a boy aged 10-17 years with severe ulcerative colitis. Sequenced input: blood. The rearranged segments are TRBV4-2 and TRBJ2-1, with 11 central nucleotides matching TRBD2. The CDR3: CASSQVLAGVNEQFF. The nucleotide sequence reads as follows: TGTGCCAGCAGCCAAGTACTAGCGGGGGTCAATGAGCAGTTCTTC.